This TCR beta chain was obtained from a study of CD8 T cells in ankylosing spondylitis. Study-wide points: One TCR beta motif, made up of eight highly homologous variants, appeared characteristic of ankylosing spondylitis blood. Reported data indicate significant enrichment of disease-linked clones within matched ankylosing spondylitis synovial fluid.

TCRdb analysed the 5' RACE reads with MiXCR anew, one entry per CDR3 protein. The sample includes 300,000 to 400,000 distinct CDR3 sequences, approximately 20% of them seen just once. The sample holds a few counts of this clonotype. As yet, its antigen is unknown. Trimming took 5 bases from V and 7 from J, leaving 17 bases between them. The CDR3 runs 14 residues. Sequencing was done on a sample of blood, either unsorted or a sorted T cell fraction (not recorded which). This TCR was recovered from a male donor with ankylosing spondylitis. The J gene is TRBJ1-1, the V gene TRBV12-3 or TRBV12-4, with D possibly being TRBD1 (6 bases). The CDR3 reads CASSPQGFRGEAFF. The CDR3 coding sequence is TGTGCCAGCAGTCCACAGGGATTCCGAGGTGAAGCTTTCTTT.